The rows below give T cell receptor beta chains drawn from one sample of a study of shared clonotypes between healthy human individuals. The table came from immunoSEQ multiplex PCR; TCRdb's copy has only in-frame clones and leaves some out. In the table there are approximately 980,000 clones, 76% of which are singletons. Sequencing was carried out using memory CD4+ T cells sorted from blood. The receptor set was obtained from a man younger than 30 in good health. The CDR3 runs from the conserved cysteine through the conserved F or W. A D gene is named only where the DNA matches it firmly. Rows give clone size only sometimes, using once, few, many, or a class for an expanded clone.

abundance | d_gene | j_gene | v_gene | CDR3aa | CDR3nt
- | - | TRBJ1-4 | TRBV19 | CASSMFGGYNEKLFF | TGTGCCAGTAGTATGTTTGGGGGCTACAATGAAAAACTGTTTTTT
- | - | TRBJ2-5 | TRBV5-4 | CASSGAIAETQYF | TGTGCCAGCAGCGGAGCTATCGCGGAGACCCAGTACTTC
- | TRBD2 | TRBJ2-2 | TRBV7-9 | CASSPTSGGALELFF | TGTGCCAGCAGCCCGACTAGCGGGGGGGCCCTGGAGCTGTTTTTT
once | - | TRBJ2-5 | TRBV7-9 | CASSLRLGQIGETQYF | TGTGCCAGCAGCTTAAGGTTAGGACAGATTGGAGAGACCCAGTACTTC
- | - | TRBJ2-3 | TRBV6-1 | CASSSGTSTDTQYF | TGTGCCAGCTCGAGCGGAACTAGCACAGATACGCAGTATTTT
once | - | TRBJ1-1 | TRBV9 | CASSVAGNTEAFF | TGTGCCAGCAGCGTAGCAGGCAATACTGAAGCTTTCTTT
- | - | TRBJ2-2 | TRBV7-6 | CASSLSGPNTGELFF | TGTGCCAGCAGCTTGTCGGGACCAAACACCGGGGAGCTGTTTTTT
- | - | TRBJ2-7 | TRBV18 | CASSPYQGSYEQYF | TGTGCCAGCTCACCATACCAGGGCTCCTACGAGCAGTACTTC
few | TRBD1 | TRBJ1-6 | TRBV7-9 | CASSPTQGNYSPLHF | TGTGCCAGCAGCCCCACACAGGGGAATTATTCACCCCTCCACTTT
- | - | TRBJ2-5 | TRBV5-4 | CASSSALPQETQYF | TGTGCCAGCAGCTCTGCCCTACCGCAAGAGACCCAGTACTTC
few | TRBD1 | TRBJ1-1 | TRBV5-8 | CASSLGTGKMNTEAFF | TGTGCCAGCAGCTTGGGGACAGGGAAAATGAACACTGAAGCTTTCTTT
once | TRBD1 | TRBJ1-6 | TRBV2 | CASSGFRTGASPLHF | TGTGCCAGCAGTGGTTTCAGGACAGGGGCCTCACCCCTCCACTTT
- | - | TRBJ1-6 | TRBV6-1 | CASSEGRVYNSPLHF | TGTGCCAGCAGTGAGGGCAGGGTCTATAATTCACCCCTCCACTTT
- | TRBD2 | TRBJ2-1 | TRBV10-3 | CAISDMGTSGIRNEQFF | TGTGCCATCAGTGATATGGGGACTAGCGGGATCCGCAATGAGCAGTTCTTC
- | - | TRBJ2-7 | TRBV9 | CASSPLTASYEQYF | TGTGCCAGCAGCCCGTTGACAGCCTCCTACGAGCAGTACTTC
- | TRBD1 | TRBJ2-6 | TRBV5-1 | CASSGQGGANVLTF | TGCGCCAGCAGCGGACAGGGTGGGGCCAACGTCCTGACTTTC
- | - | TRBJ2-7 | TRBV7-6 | CASSLDTGSYEQYF | TGTGCCAGCAGCTTGGACACGGGATCCTACGAGCAGTACTTC
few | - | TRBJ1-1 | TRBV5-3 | CARSKDSLNTEAFF | TGTGCCAGAAGCAAGGACAGTTTGAACACTGAAGCTTTCTTT
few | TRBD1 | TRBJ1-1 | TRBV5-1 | CASSLTGDGVTEAFF | TGCGCCAGCAGCTTGACAGGGGATGGGGTCACTGAAGCTTTCTTT
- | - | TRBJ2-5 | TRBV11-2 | CASSPHAQETQYF | TGTGCCAGCAGCCCCCACGCCCAAGAGACCCAGTACTTC
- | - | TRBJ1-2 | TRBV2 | CASSERTSGYTF | TGTGCCAGCAGTGAACGGACCTCTGGCTACACCTTC
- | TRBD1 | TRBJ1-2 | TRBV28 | CASRETGGRLGYTF | TGTGCCAGCAGGGAGACAGGGGGCAGATTAGGCTACACCTTC
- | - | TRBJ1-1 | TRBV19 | CASSIGGSTEAFF | TGTGCCAGTAGTATAGGGGGTTCCACTGAAGCTTTCTTT
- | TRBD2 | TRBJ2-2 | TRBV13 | CASSFGTSGRTGELFF | TGTGCCAGCAGCTTCGGGACTAGCGGGAGAACCGGGGAGCTGTTTTTT
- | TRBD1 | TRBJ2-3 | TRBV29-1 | CSARQGSTDTQYF | TGCAGCGCAAGACAGGGATCCACAGATACGCAGTATTTT
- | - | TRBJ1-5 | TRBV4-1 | CASSQEESQPQHF | TGCGCCAGCAGCCAAGAAGAGAGTCAGCCCCAGCATTTT
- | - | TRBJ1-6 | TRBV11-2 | CASSAWDTYNSPLHF | TGTGCCAGCAGCGCTTGGGACACGTATAATTCACCCCTCCACTTT
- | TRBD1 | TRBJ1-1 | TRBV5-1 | CASSLGQGGTEAFF | TGCGCCAGCAGCTTGGGACAGGGGGGAACTGAAGCTTTCTTT
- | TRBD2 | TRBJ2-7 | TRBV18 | CASSPRLAGGGEQYF | TGTGCCAGCTCACCCAGACTAGCGGGAGGAGGCGAGCAGTACTTC
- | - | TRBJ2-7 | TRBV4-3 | CASSQERLSRYEQYF | TGCGCCAGCAGCCAAGAGCGGCTATCCCGCTACGAGCAGTACTTC
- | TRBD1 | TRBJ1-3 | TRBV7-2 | CASSNSGGTGNTIYF | TGTGCCAGCAGCAACTCAGGGGGCACAGGAAACACCATATATTTT
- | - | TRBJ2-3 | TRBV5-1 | CASSLAPQRADTQYF | TGCGCCAGCAGCTTGGCCCCCCAGAGGGCAGATACGCAGTATTTT
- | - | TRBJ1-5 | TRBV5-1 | CASRSGDNQPQHF | TGCGCCAGCAGGTCCGGGGACAATCAGCCCCAGCATTTT
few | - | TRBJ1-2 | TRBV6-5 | CASSSLSDGVGGYTF | TGTGCCAGCAGTTCTTTGTCTGACGGGGTCGGTGGCTACACCTTC